The 24 T cell receptor beta chains listed next were all sequenced from one sample in a study of cytomegalovirus exposure and HLA in healthy donors. The PCR made use of 60 Vbeta and 13 Jbeta primers. Libraries were prepared by immunoSEQ multiplex PCR; TCRdb keeps only in-frame clonotypes and omits some of them. Altogether 150,000 to 200,000 clones are present, over 75% being singletons, with the ten largest covering over 0.95%. The sequencing sample was made of PBMCs. All receptors derive from a woman between 45 and 65 years old in good health and CMV-seropositive.

The J gene is TRBJ2-5, the V gene TRBV7-6, with 7 bases aligning to TRBD1. V shed 5 bases and J 2 bases; nucleotides not matched to a gene: 8. This CDR3 is built from 15 residues. Germline CDR1 SGHVS, CDR2 FNYEAQ. CDR3 DNA: TGTGCCAGCAGCCCGAACCGGGACAGACAAGAGACCCAGTACTTC. Protein sequence: CASSPNRDRQETQYF.

The chain employs TRBV19 and TRBJ1-1, with TRBD1 identical over 11 bases. The CDR3 covers 13 residues. The germline CDR1 and CDR2 sequences are LNHDA and SQIVND (reference sequence). V was clipped by 8 bases and J by 5 bases; unmatched bases: 4. CDR3 DNA sequence: TGTGCCAGTGGGGACAGGGGGTATACTGAAGCTTTCTTT. Translated, it gives CASGDRGYTEAFF.

The rearrangement joins TRBV19 to TRBJ1-1; TRBD1 agrees at 7 bases. V shed 6 bases and J 3 bases; nucleotides not matched to a gene: 7. The CDR3 is 14 amino acids. From germline, CDR1 is LNHDA and CDR2 SQIVND (reference sequence). CDR3 sequence reads: CASRIQGPHTEAFF. CDR3 DNA: TGTGCCAGTAGGATACAGGGGCCCCACACTGAAGCTTTCTTT.

This chain links TRBV7-9 with TRBJ2-2, with D maybe TRBD1 (6 bases). This CDR3 region has 15 residues. Per germline, CDR1 SEHNR and CDR2 FQNEAQ (reference sequence). V was shortened by 5 bases and J by 4 bases, with 14 bases between the two germline ends. CDR3 nucleotide sequence: TGTGCCAGCAGCCCCTCAGGGGTGCTCACCGGGGAGCTGTTTTTT. This sequence encodes CASSPSGVLTGELFF.

The CDR3 nucleotides read TGCGCCAGCAGCCAAGACTCCATACCCTCGAGCTCCTACAATGAGCAGTTCTTC. Protein: CASSQDSIPSSSYNEQFF. The chain carries TRBV4-3 and TRBJ2-1; D is uncertain. The CDR3 extends over 18 amino acids. Germline CDR1 and CDR2: LGHNA and YSLEER. The germline V and J ends were trimmed by 0 bases and 0 bases, with 15 bases remaining between them.

In this sample, this clone turned up a few times. The chain joins TRBV12-5 to TRBJ2-5; perhaps TRBD2 as D (5 bases). Germline assignment: CDR1 LGHNT and CDR2 FRNRAP. This CDR3 region has 13 residues. Deletions cut 5 bases from V and 8 bases from J, with 15 bases between. This CDR3 is CASGPPAGKTQYF. CDR3 sequence (DNA): TGTGCTAGTGGTCCCCCCGCCGGGAAAACCCAGTACTTC. Full variable domain (remainder filled in from reference TRBV12-5 and TRBJ2-5): DARVTQTPRHKVTEMGQEVTMRCQPILGHNTVFWYRQTMMQGLELLAYFRNRAPLDDSGMPKDRFSAEMPDATLATLKIQPSEPRDSAVYFCASGPPAGKTQYFGPGTRLLVL.

The genes are TRBV5-1 and TRBJ2-7; 7 positions agree with TRBD1. V lost 4 bases, J lost 0 bases, and 7 bases stayed unmatched. Germline assignment: CDR1 SGHRS and CDR2 YFSETQ. This CDR3 spans 15 amino acids. This chain's CDR3 is CASSASRGISYEQYF. For the CDR3, the DNA is TGCGCCAGCAGCGCATCCAGGGGGATCTCCTACGAGCAGTACTTC. Looking up the rest from reference TRBV5-1 and TRBJ2-7 gives the full variable domain: KAGVTQTPRYLIKTRGQQVTLSCSPISGHRSVSWYQQTPGQGLQFLFEYFSETQRNKGNFPGRFSGRQFSNSRSEMNVSTLELGDSALYLCASSASRGISYEQYFGPGTRLTVT.

J is TRBJ2-7 and V is TRBV29-1; 9 nucleotides agree with TRBD2. The germline V gene has CDR1 SQVTM and CDR2 ANQGSEA. The V gene end was trimmed by 5 bases and the J gene end by 1 base; junction bases not matched to a gene: 6. The CDR3 contains 14 residues. CDR3 in DNA: TGCAGCGTTAAGGATCTAGCGGGGTCCTACGAGCAGTACTTC. Protein sequence: CSVKDLAGSYEQYF.

This clone was seen a single time. This chain's CDR3 is CASSWTSGRADTQYF. The CDR3 region has the DNA TGTGCCAGCAGTTGGACTAGCGGGAGGGCAGATACGCAGTATTTT. The V call is TRBV6-1, the J call TRBJ2-3, with 15 bases that match TRBD2. CDR3 length equals 15 residues. CDR1 is MNHNS and CDR2 is SASEGT in the germline V gene. The J segment lost 4 bases and the V segment lost 5 bases, leaving 1 base of the junction unmatched.

This clone has just one count. V is TRBV10-2 and J is TRBJ2-7; no clear D gene. The germline V and J ends were trimmed by 8 bases and 2 bases, with 10 bases remaining between them. This CDR3 has 12 residues. The germline V gene encodes CDR1 WSHSY and CDR2 SAAADI. In DNA, the CDR3 is TGCGCCAGCTCAGTGGGCACCTACGAGCAGTACTTC. Protein product: CASSVGTYEQYF.

There are a few counts of this clone. The rearrangement links TRBV5-6 to TRBJ1-1; perhaps TRBD1 as D (5 bases). This CDR3 is 16 amino acids long. Trimming left V 2 bases short and J 3 bases short, with 17 bases between. Germline lookup yields CDR1 SGHDT and CDR2 YYEEEE. As DNA, the CDR3 is TGTGCCAGCAGCTTTGGAGGAGGGCAGGGACACACTGAAGCTTTCTTT. It encodes CASSFGGGQGHTEAFF.

The genes are TRBV5-1 and TRBJ2-1; 11 bases align to TRBD1. Germline V lookup: CDR1 SGHRS, CDR2 YFSETQ. The CDR3 contains 16 residues. Trimming at V came to 4 bases and at J to 6 bases, leaving 9 bases not matched to a gene. The chain's CDR3 is CASSRSGQGASNEQFF. The CDR3 nucleotides read TGCGCCAGCAGCCGAAGCGGACAGGGGGCTAGCAATGAGCAGTTCTTC.

The CDR3 sequence: CAWYSGPFTGELFF. The CDR3 DNA reads TGTGCCTGGTATAGCGGACCTTTCACCGGGGAGCTGTTTTTT. The chain links TRBV30 to TRBJ2-2, with D perhaps TRBD2 (6 bases). The V end was cut by 5 bases, the J end by 4 bases, with 14 bases between. The length of the CDR3 is 14 residues. CDR1 and CDR2 (germline): GTSNPN, SVGIG (reference sequence).

The chain couples TRBV5-1 to TRBJ2-3; D possibly corresponds to TRBD2 (5 bases). V was clipped by 1 base and J by 0 bases, with 9 bases between them. Germline-derived CDR1 and CDR2 are SGHRS and YFSETQ. This CDR3 has 15 amino acids. The CDR3 loop is CASSLPGFSTDTQYF. The CDR3 DNA reads TGCGCCAGCAGCTTGCCGGGGTTTAGCACAGATACGCAGTATTTT.

Here the CDR3 reads CASLLTIYGTDTQYF. The CDR3 nucleotides read TGTGCCAGCCTTCTTACTATTTATGGCACAGATACGCAGTATTTT. The rearrangement joins TRBV6-1 to TRBJ2-3; no clear D. This CDR3 has 15 residues. Per the germline V gene, CDR1 is MNHNS and CDR2 is SASEGT. V lost 8 bases and J 1 base, leaving 16 bases between the germline ends.

Note on this clone: Given the absence of the conserved phenylalanine or tryptophan at the CDR3 end, a read error is likely. The V and J genes are TRBV19 and TRBJ1-1, with unresolved D. The CDR3 runs to 14 residues. Germline CDR1 LNHDA, CDR2 SQIVND (reference sequence). Deletions cut 7 bases from V and 5 bases from J, with 17 bases between. The CDR3 spells CASKVEPRSTEAFV. The CDR3 coding sequence is TGTGCCAGTAAGGTGGAGCCTCGGAGTACTGAAGCTTTCGTT.

The chain recombines TRBV18 with TRBJ2-3; a weak D match, TRBD1 (6 bases). Germline V gives CDR1 KGHSH, CDR2 LQKENI. This CDR3 region has 19 residues. With 3 bases removed from V and 0 bases from J, the gap between germline ends came to 22 bases. CDR3 in DNA: TGTGCCAGCTCACCTCTACCAAGAGAGACAGGACAAAGCACAGATACGCAGTATTTT. As protein: CASSPLPRETGQSTDTQYF.

The chain couples TRBV2 to TRBJ2-3; 8 bases agree with TRBD2. This CDR3 has 14 residues. The germline CDR1 and CDR2 sequences are SNHLY and FYNNEI. With V trimmed by 6 bases and J by 4 bases, 6 bases remained unmatched. This CDR3 reads CASSRGGRPDTQYF. CDR3 DNA sequence: TGTGCCAGCAGCCGGGGGGGAAGACCAGATACGCAGTATTTT.

This clone was seen just once. This chain joins TRBV9 and TRBJ2-1; TRBD2 agrees at 10 bases. The germline V gene encodes CDR1 SGDLS and CDR2 YYNGEE. V dropped 1 base and J dropped 4; count of bases not matched to a gene: 5. The CDR3 consists of 16 residues. The CDR3 protein is CASSVPTSGVYNEQFF. The CDR3 coding sequence is TGTGCCAGCAGCGTACCAACTAGCGGGGTTTACAATGAGCAGTTCTTC.

V usage is TRBV2 and J usage is TRBJ2-5; 11 bases agree with TRBD1. The V gene's germline CDR1 is SNHLY and CDR2 FYNNEI. V lost 7 bases and J lost 4; bases outside the gene matches: 8. The CDR3 extends over 15 amino acids. CDR3 sequence (DNA): TGTGCCAGCAAGGTCTCCGGGACAGGGGGAGAGACCCAGTACTTC. Protein: CASKVSGTGGETQYF.

V usage is TRBV5-1 and J usage is TRBJ1-4; 7 bases match TRBD1. Germline V CDR1 and CDR2: SGHRS, YFSETQ. The V segment lost 3 bases and the J segment 9 bases; nucleotides outside the gene matches: 8. The CDR3 is 14 residues long. The CDR3 spells CASSSGTELKKLFF. For the CDR3, the DNA is TGCGCCAGCAGCTCCGGGACAGAGTTGAAAAAACTGTTTTTT.

The chain combines TRBV19 with TRBJ2-5, with TRBD1 matching over 8 bases. Germline V lookup: CDR1 LNHDA, CDR2 SQIVND (reference sequence). The CDR3 spans 17 residues. The V and J ends lost 5 bases and 2 bases, in that order; junction bases with no gene match: 13. In DNA form, the CDR3 reads TGTGCCAGTAGTCCCCTGACAGGGGTCGAACTGCAAGAGACCCAGTACTTC. Translated: CASSPLTGVELQETQYF.

The genes are TRBV4-1 and TRBJ2-3, with a weak D call TRBD1 (5 bases). The V end was cut by 6 bases, the J end by 2 bases, with 12 bases between. CDR1 is MGHRA, CDR2 YSYEKL, per germline. CDR3 size: 14 residues. This chain's CDR3 is CASREQVTTDTQYF. The CDR3 DNA is TGCGCCAGCAGGGAACAGGTGACCACAGATACGCAGTATTTT.

This clone was found once. This rearrangement joins TRBV7-2 to TRBJ2-5, with D possibly TRBD2 on 7 matching bases. The CDR3 runs 14 residues. With 8 bases removed from V and 0 bases from J, the gap between germline ends came to 13 bases. Germline CDR1 SGHTA, CDR2 FQGNSA. The CDR3 sequence: CASGGGGNQETQYF. The CDR3 region has the DNA TGTGCCAGCGGCGGGGGCGGAAACCAAGAGACCCAGTACTTC.